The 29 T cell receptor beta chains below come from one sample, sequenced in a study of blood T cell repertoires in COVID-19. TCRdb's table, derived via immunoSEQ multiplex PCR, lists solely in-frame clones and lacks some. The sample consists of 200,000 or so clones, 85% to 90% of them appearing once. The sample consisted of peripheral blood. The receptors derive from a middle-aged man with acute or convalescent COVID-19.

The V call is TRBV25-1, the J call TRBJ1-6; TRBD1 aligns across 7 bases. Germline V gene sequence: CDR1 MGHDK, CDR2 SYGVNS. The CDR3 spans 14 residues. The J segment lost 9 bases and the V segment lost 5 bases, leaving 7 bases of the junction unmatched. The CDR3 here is CASSTTGTASPLHF. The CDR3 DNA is TGTGCCAGCAGTACGACCGGGACAGCTTCACCCCTCCACTTT.

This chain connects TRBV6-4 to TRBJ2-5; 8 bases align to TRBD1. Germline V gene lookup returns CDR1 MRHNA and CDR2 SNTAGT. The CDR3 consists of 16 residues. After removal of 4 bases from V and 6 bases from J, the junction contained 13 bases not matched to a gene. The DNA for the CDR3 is TGTGCCAGCAGTGGCACCTGGACAGGGAGGAGGAAGACCCAGTACTTC. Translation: CASSGTWTGRRKTQYF.

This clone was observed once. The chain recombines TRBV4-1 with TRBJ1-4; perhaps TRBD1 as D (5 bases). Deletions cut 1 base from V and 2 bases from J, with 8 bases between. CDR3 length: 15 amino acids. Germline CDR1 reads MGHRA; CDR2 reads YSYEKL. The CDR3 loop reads CASSQGRGTNEKLFF. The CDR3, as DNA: TGCGCCAGCAGCCAAGGGCGGGGGACTAATGAAAAACTGTTTTTT.

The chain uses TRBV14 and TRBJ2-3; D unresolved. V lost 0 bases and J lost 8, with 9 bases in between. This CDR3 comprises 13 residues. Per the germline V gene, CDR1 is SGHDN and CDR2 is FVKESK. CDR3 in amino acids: CASSQDRTSTQYF. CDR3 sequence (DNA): TGTGCCAGCAGCCAAGACCGTACAAGTACGCAGTATTTT.

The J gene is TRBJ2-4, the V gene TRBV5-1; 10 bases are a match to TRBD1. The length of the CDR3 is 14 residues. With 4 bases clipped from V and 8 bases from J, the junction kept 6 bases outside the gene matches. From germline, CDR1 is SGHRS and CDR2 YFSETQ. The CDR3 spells CASSEGQGEDIQYF. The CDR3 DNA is TGCGCCAGCAGCGAAGGACAGGGGGAGGACATTCAGTACTTC.

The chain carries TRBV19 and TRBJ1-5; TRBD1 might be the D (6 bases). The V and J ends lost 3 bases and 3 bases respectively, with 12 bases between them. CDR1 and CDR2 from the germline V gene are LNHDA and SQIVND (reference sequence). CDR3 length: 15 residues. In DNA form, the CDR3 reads TGTGCCAGTAGTATTGGGGGGGCTACCAATCAGCCCCAGCATTTT. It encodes CASSIGGATNQPQHF.

The CDR3 here is CASSNSFGTAYGYTF. The DNA of the CDR3 is TGTGCCAGTTCTAACTCTTTCGGGACAGCCTATGGCTACACCTTC. The chain recombines TRBV19 with TRBJ1-2, with 7 bases aligning to TRBD1. The CDR3 length is 15 residues. Trimming took 8 bases from V and 4 from J; bases not matched to a gene: 13. Germline V gene data show CDR1 as LNHDA and CDR2 as SQIVND (reference sequence).

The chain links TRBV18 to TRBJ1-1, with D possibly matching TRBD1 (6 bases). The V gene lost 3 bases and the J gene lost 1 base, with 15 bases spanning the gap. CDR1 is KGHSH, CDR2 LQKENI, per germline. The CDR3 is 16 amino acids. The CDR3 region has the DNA TGTGCCAGCTCACCGGGAAGACAGGAGGCGAACACTGAAGCTTTCTTT. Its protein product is CASSPGRQEANTEAFF.

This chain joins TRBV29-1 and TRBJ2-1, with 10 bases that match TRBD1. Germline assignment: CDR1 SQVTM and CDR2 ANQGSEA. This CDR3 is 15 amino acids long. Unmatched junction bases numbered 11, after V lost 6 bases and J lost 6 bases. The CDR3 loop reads CSVLGGGTGANEQFF. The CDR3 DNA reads TGCAGCGTCCTCGGAGGCGGGACAGGGGCCAATGAGCAGTTCTTC.

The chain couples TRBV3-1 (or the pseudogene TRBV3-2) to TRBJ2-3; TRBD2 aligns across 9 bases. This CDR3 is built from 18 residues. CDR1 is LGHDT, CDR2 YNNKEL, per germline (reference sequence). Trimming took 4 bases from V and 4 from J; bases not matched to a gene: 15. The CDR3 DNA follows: TGTGCCAGCAGCCCTCCAAGGGGGCGGGGGGGCCCTGCAGATACGCAGTATTTT. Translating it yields CASSPPRGRGGPADTQYF.

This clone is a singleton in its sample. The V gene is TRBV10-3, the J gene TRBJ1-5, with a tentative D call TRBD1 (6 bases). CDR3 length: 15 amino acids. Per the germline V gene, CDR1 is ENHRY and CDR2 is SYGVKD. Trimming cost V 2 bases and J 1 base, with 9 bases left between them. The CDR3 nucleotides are TGTGCCATCAGTGAGGGACAGAGAAGCAATCAGCCCCAGCATTTT. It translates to CAISEGQRSNQPQHF.

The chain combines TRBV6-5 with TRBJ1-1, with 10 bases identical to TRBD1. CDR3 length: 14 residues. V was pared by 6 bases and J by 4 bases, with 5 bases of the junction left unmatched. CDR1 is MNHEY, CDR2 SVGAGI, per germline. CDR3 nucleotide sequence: TGTGCCAGCAGGACAGGGGGCGCCGGCACTGAAGCTTTCTTT. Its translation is CASRTGGAGTEAFF.

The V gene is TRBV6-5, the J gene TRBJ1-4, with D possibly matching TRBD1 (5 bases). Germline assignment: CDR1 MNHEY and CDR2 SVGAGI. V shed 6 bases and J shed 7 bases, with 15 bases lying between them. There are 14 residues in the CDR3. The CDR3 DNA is TGTGCCAGCAGGACCGCGGCGGGGGGTGAAAAACTGTTTTTT. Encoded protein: CASRTAAGGEKLFF.

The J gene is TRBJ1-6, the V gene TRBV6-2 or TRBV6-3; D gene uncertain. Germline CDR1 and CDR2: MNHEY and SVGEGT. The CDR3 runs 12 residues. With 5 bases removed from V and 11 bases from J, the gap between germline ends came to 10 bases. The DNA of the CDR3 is TGTGCCAGCAGTACGACCGGGGCACCCCTCCACTTT. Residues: CASSTTGAPLHF.

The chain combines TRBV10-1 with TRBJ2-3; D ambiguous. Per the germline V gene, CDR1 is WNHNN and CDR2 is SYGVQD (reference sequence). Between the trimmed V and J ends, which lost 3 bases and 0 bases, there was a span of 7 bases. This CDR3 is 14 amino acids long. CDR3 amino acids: CASSDYPSTDTQYF. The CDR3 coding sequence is TGCGCCAGCAGTGATTATCCTAGCACAGATACGCAGTATTTT.

The CDR3 is CASSPPGGISYNEQFF. The CDR3 DNA is TGTGCCAGCTCACCACCCGGGGGGATTTCCTACAATGAGCAGTTCTTC. The chain joins TRBV18 to TRBJ2-1; 7 bases map to TRBD2. The germline V gene has CDR1 KGHSH and CDR2 LQKENI. The J segment lost 1 base and the V segment lost 0 bases, leaving 3 bases of the junction unmatched. The CDR3 is 16 amino acids.

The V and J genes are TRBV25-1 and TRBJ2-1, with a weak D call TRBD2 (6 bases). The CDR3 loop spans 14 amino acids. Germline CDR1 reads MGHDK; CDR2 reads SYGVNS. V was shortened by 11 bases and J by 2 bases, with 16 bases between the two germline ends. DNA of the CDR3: TGTGCCCCGGGGACTCCGAGGGCCTACAATGAGCAGTTCTTC. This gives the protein CAPGTPRAYNEQFF.

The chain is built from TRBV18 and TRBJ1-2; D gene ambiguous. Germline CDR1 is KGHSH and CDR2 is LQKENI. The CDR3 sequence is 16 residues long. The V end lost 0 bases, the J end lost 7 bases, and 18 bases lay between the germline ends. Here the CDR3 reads CASSPPGRPIDLGYTF. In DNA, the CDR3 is TGTGCCAGCTCACCACCGGGCAGGCCCATCGATCTTGGCTACACCTTC. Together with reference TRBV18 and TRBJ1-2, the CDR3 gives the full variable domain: NAGVMQNPRHLVRRRGQEARLRCSPMKGHSHVYWYRQLPEEGLKFMVYLQKENIIDESGMPKERFSAEFPKEGPSILRIQQVVRGDSAAYFCASSPPGRPIDLGYTFGSGTRLTVV.

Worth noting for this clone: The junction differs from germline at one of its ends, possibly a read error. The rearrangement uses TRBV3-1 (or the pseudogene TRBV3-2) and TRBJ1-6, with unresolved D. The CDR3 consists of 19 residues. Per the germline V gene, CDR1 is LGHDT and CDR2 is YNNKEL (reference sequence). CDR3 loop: CASSLSNDGIAPIIHPPHF. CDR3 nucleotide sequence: TGTGCCAGCAGCCTAAGCAACGACGGGATAGCTCCTATAATTCACCCCCCCCACTTC.

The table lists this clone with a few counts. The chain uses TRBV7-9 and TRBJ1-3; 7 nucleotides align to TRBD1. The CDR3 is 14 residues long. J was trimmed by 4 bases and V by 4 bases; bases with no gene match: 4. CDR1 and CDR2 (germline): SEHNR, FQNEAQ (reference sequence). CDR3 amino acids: CASSSGGAGNTIYF. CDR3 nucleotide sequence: TGTGCCAGCAGCTCAGGGGGTGCCGGAAACACCATATATTTT.

The CDR3: CASSLTGATEAFF. The CDR3 coding sequence is TGCGCCAGCAGCTTGACAGGGGCCACTGAAGCTTTCTTT. This rearrangement joins TRBV5-1 to TRBJ1-1; 7 bases align to TRBD1. V shed 1 base and J 4 bases; nucleotides not matched to a gene: 1. CDR3 length: 13 residues. In germline, CDR1 is SGHRS, CDR2 YFSETQ.

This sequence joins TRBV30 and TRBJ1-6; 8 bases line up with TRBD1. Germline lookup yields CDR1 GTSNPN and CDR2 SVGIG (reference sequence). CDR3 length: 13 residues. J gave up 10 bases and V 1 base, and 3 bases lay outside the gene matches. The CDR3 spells CAWSGTGQSPLHF. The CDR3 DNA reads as TGTGCCTGGAGTGGGACAGGGCAATCACCCCTCCACTTT.

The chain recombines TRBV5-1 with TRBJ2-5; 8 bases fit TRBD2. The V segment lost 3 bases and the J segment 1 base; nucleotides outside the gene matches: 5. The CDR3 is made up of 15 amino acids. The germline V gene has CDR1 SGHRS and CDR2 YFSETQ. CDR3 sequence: CASSSLAGIQETQYF. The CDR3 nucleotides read TGCGCCAGCAGCTCTCTAGCGGGTATCCAAGAGACCCAGTACTTC.

The CDR3 spells CASKGQGLSPLHF. DNA of the CDR3: TGTGCCAGCAAGGGACAGGGACTTTCACCCCTCCACTTT. The chain employs TRBV2 and TRBJ1-6; TRBD1 agrees at 9 bases. CDR3 length equals 13 residues. Looked up from germline, CDR1 is SNHLY and CDR2 is FYNNEI. J gave up 9 bases and V 7 bases, and 4 bases lay outside the gene matches.

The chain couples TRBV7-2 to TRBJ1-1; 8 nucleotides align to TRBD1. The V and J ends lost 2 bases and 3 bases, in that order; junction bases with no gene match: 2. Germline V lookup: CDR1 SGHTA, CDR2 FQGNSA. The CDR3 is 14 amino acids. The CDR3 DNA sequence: TGTGCCAGCAGCTTACAGGGGGCGGACACTGAAGCTTTCTTT. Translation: CASSLQGADTEAFF.

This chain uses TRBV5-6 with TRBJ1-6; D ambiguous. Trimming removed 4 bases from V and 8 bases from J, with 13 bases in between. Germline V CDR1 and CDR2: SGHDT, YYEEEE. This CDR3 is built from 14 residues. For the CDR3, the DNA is TGTGCCAGCAGCCTTGCGGGGTTGGATTCACCCCTCCACTTT. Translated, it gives CASSLAGLDSPLHF.

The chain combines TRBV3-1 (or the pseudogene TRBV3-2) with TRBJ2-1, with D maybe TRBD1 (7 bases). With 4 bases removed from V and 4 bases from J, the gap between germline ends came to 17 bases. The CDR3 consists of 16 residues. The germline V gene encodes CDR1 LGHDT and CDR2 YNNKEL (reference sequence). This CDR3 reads CASSPREGAGYNEQFF. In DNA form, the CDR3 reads TGTGCCAGCAGCCCTCGCGAGGGGGCGGGATACAATGAGCAGTTCTTC.

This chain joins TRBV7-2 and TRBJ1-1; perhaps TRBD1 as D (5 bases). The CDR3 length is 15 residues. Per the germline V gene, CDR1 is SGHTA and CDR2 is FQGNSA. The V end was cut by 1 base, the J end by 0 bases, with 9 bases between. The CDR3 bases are TGTGCCAGCAGCTTAGGGGGGGGAGTGAACACTGAAGCTTTCTTT. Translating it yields CASSLGGGVNTEAFF.

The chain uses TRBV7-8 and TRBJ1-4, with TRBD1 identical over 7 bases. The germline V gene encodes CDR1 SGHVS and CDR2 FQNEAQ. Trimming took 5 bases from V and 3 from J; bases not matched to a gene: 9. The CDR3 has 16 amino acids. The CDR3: CASSMYSGGANEKLFF. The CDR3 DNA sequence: TGTGCCAGCAGCATGTACTCAGGGGGAGCTAATGAAAAACTGTTTTTT.